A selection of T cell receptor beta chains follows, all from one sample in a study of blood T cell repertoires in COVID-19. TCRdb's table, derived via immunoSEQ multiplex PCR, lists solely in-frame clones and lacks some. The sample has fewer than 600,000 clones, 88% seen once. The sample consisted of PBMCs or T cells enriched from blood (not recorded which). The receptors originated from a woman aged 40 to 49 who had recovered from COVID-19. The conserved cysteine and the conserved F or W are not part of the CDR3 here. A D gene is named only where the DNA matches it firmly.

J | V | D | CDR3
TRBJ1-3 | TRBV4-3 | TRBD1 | ASSQGGQGYSGNTIY
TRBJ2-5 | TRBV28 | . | ASSLGGGEETQY
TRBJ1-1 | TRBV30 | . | AWRSYGVNTEAF
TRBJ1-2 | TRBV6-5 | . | ASSYSNDRPFYGYT
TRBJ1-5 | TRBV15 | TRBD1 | ATSRGTGGGNQPQH
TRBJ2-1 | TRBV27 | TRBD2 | ASSHPSGRSVDEQF
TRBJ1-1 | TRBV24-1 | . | ATSDGGSTEAF
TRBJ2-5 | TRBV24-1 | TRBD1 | ATSEVPGQGGETQY
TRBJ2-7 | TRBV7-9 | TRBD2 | ASSLGLGLDYEQY
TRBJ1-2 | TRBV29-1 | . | SVVQGQGGYT
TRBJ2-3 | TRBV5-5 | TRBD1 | ASSSRRGSGSTDTQY
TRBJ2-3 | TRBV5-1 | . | ASSLVVQGTDTQY
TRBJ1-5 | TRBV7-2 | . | ASSLVHSGLGNQPQH
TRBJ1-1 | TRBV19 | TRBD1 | ASSGRQGWSTEAF
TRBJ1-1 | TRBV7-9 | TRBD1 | ASREEGAAEAF
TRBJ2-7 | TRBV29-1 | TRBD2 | SVEEFLAGGPSLYEQY
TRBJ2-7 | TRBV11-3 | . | ASSSYRESYEQY
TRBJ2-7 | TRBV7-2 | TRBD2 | ASSLAPGTSGNIYEQY
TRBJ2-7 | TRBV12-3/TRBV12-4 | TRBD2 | ASSQASGTTEY
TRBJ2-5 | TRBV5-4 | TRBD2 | ASSFVGRAGETQY
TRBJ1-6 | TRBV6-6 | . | ASSPTSAGVGASPLH
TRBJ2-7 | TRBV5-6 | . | ASSLALAAKVYEQY
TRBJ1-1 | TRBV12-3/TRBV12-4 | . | ASSLGQLTEAF
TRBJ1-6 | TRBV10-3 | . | AIRLGVGNSPLH
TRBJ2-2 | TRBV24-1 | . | ATSRTANTGELF
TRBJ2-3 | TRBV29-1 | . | SVGGRSTDTQY
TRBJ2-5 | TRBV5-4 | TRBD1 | ASSLTGGETQY
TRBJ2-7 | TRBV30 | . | AWRKAGTTYEQY
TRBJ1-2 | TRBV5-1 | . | ASSLTDYGYT
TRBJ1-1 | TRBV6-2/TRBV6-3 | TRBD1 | ASSRGTGASGAF
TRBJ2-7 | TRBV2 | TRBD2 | ASSEVKLGGGEQY
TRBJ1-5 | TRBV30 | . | AWSPPDSSNQPQH
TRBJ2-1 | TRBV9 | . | ASSESSYNEQF
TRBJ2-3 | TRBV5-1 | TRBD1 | ASSLYLGQGPDTQY
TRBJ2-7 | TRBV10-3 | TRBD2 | AISGSGTYEQY
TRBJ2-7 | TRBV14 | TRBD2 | ASSSGLASHEQY
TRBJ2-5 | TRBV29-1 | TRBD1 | SVSGQDEPQY
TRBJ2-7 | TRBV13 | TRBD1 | ASSLGDRGPYEQY
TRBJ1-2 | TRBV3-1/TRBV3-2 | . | ASSELTGTYGYT
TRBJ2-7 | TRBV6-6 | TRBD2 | ASSYGGRGEQY
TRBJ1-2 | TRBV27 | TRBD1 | ASSHRGHYGYT
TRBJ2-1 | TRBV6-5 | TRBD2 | ASNTGGRGEQF
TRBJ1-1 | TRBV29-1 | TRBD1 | SGGTGFDTEAF
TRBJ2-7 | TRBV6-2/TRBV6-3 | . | ASSYDNSYEQY
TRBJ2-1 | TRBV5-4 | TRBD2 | ASSRELAGGSGEQF
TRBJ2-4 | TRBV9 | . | ASSEIGGNRNIQY
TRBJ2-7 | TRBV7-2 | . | ASSLVGRAYEQY
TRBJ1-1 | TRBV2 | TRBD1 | ASSRDSRLNTEAF
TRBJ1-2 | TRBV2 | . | ASSEALGTPGGSGGYT
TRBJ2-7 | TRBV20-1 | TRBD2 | SASALADDSYEQY
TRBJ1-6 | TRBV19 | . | ASSRQLPPTYNSPLH
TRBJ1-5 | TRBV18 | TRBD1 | ASSPGLRGLSNQPQH
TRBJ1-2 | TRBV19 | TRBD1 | ASSIMTGGGYT
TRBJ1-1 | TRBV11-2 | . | ASSATGGNTEAF
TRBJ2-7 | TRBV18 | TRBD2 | ASSPGTSGSYEQY
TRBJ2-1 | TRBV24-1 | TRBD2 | ATSDRTSAVNEQF
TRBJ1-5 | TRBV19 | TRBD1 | ASWTGGMNQPQH
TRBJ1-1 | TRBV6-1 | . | ASSEGQVEKAF
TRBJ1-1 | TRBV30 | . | AWRGGPLGPAF
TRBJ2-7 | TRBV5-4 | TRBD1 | ASSRTDRGDEQY